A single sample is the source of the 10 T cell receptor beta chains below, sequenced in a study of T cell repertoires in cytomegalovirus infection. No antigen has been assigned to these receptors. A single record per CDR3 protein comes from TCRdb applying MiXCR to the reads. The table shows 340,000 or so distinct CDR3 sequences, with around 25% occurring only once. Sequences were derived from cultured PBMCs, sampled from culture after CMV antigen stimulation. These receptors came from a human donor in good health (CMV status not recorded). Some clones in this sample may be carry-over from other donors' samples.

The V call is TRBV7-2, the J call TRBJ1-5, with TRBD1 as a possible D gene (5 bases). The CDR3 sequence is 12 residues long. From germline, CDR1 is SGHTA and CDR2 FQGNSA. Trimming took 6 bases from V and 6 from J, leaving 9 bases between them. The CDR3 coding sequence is TGTGCCAGCAGGTCGGGGGGTCAGCCCCAGCATTTT. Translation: CASRSGGQPQHF.

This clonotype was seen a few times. The CDR3 bases are TGCAGTGCTAGTGGTGGATGGGCGGGAACGGCTAGCACAGATACGCAGTATTTT. Protein product: CSASGGWAGTASTDTQYF. The chain combines TRBV20-1 with TRBJ2-3; a weak D match, TRBD2 (6 bases). Germline assignment: CDR1 DFQATT and CDR2 SNEGSKA (reference sequence). With 3 bases removed from V and 0 bases from J, the gap between germline ends came to 22 bases. The CDR3 runs 18 residues.

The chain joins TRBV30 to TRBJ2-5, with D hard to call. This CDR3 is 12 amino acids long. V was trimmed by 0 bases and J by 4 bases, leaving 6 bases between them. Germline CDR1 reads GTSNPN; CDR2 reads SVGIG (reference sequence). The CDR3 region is CAWSVSTETQYF. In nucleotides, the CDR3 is TGTGCCTGGAGTGTCTCTACAGAGACCCAGTACTTC.

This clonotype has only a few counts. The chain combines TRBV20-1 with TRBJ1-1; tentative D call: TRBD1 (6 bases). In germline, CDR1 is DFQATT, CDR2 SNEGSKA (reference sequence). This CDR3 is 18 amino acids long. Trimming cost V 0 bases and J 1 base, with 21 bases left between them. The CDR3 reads CSARDFIRGSRGNTEAFF. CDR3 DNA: TGCAGTGCTAGAGATTTCATCAGGGGCTCTAGGGGGAACACTGAAGCTTTCTTT.

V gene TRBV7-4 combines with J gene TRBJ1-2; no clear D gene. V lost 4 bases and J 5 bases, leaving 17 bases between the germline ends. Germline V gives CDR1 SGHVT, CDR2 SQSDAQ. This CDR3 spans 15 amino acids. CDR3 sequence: CASSSRDFFGYGYTF. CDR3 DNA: TGTGCCAGCAGCTCACGTGACTTTTTCGGATATGGCTACACCTTC.

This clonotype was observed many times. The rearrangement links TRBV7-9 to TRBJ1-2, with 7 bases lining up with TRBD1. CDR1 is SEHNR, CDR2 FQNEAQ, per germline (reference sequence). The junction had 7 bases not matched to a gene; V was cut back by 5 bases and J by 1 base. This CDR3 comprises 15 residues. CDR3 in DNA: TGTGCCAGCAGCCGATACAGGGGAGATAACTATGGCTACACCTTC. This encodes CASSRYRGDNYGYTF.

CDR3 DNA: TGTGCCAGCAGTTTGATGAGTAACACCGGGGAGCTGTTTTTT. Protein product: CASSLMSNTGELFF. The V and J genes are TRBV12-3 or TRBV12-4 and TRBJ2-2; no clear D gene. The V gene lost 3 bases and the J gene lost 2 bases, with 7 bases spanning the gap. This CDR3 is built from 14 residues.

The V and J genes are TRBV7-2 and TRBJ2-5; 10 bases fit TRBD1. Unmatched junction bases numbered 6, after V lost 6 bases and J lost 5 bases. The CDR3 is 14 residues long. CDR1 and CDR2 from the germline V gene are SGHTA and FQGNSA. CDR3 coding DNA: TGTGCCAGCAGGTTGACAGGGGGCCGGGAGACCCAGTACTTC. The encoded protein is CASRLTGGRETQYF.

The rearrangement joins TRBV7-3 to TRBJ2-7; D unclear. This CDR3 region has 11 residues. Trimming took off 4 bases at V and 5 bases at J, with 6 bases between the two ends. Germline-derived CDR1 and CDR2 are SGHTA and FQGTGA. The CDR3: CASSSSNEQYF. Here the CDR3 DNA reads TGTGCCAGCAGCTCCAGCAACGAGCAGTACTTC.

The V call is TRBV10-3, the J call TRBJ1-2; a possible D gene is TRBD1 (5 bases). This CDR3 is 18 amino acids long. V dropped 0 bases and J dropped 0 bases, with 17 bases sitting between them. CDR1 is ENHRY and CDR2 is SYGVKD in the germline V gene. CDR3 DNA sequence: TGTGCCATCAGTGAGTCAAAGGGGCTCACGATCTCTAACTATGGCTACACCTTC. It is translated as CAISESKGLTISNYGYTF.